This T cell receptor (beta chain) was observed in a study of regulatory and conventional T cells in RAG deficiency. General study points: Shorter CDR3s in all patient subsets; >75% Treg-Tconv overlap in Omenn. Omenn CD25-high CD127-low cells may be activated cells, not true Tregs. Compared with controls, unique Treg TCR beta sequences dropped roughly 94-fold in Omenn syndrome and CID/AS.

Regarding this clone: Its target is unknown.

Blood CD4+ CD25-low CD127-high conventional T cells supplied the genomic DNA template. In germline, CDR1 is MNHEY, CDR2 SVGAGI. The CDR3 is made up of 14 amino acids. V shed 5 bases and J shed 3 bases, with 14 bases lying between them. TCRdb's table, derived via immunoSEQ multiplex PCR, lists solely in-frame clones and lacks some. Here the sample spans 45,000 to 50,000 clones, just under 90% being singletons. The same data also went into a second study, on regulatory T cells. This second report adds: Primers: 52 TRBV forward and 13 TRBJ reverse. Skewed V and J usage and few unique V-J pairs marked patient repertoires, most in Tregs.

This chain links TRBV6-5 with TRBJ2-7, with D tentatively TRBD1 (7 bases). The specimen sequenced was CD4+ effector T cells sorted from blood. This receptor was taken from a human donor in good health. Here the CDR3 reads CASSRQGLGYEQYF. CDR3 bases: TGTGCCAGCAGTCGACAGGGACTGGGCTACGAGCAGTACTTC.